These 5 T cell receptor beta chains originate from one sample sequenced in a study of T-cell reconstitution after alpha-beta-depleted transplantation in children. The TCRbeta library was prepared with unique molecular identifiers. TCRdb ran MiXCR on the PCR reads and lists one entry per CDR3 protein. The data show hundreds of thousands of distinct CDR3 sequences, over 10% seen once. The sample here was PBMCs, taken before TCRalphabeta/CD19-depleted stem cell transplant. The receptors shown here come from a girl aged 2 to 9 with congenital amegakaryocytic thrombocytopenia, due to receive a stem cell transplant.

This clonotype was observed at least ten times. The chain combines TRBV20-1 with TRBJ1-1; no reliable D call. Germline V gene sequence: CDR1 DFQATT, CDR2 SNEGSKA (reference sequence). This CDR3 has 21 amino acids. The V and J ends lost 0 bases and 0 bases respectively, with 29 bases between them. This chain's CDR3 is CSARDLAESAPDFIMNTEAFF. The CDR3 DNA reads TGCAGTGCTAGAGATTTGGCCGAATCGGCACCCGATTTTATCATGAACACTGAAGCTTTCTTT.

This clonotype appeared a few times. This chain links TRBV7-9 with TRBJ2-5, with 8 bases identical to TRBD1. V trimming: 5 bases; J trimming: 5 bases; junction bases outside the gene matches: 10. There are 15 residues in the CDR3. Germline CDR1 reads SEHNR; CDR2 reads FQNEAQ (reference sequence). DNA for the CDR3: TGTGCCAGCAGCGTGGACAGGGTAATATGGGAGACCCAGTACTTC. Translated: CASSVDRVIWETQYF.

On this clonotype itself: A read error is possible here, since a much larger clone lies one base away. The chain has TRBV3-1 and TRBJ2-1, with D perhaps TRBD1 or TRBD2 (6 bases each). The CDR3 contains 17 residues. V was shortened by 8 bases and J by 9 bases, with 29 bases between the two germline ends. From germline, CDR1 is LGHDT and CDR2 YNNKEL (reference sequence). This CDR3 reads CASCPGGNDRYMTEQFF. CDR3 nucleotide sequence: TGTGCCAGCTGCCCCGGAGGGAACGACAGGTATATGACTGAGCAGTTCTTC.

This clonotype was detected ten times or more. The rearrangement uses TRBV7-9 and TRBJ1-5; 8 bases agree with TRBD1. Germline assignment: CDR1 SEHNR and CDR2 FQNEAQ (reference sequence). CDR3 length equals 12 residues. Germline trimming cut 5 bases from V and 9 bases from J; bases unmatched to any gene: 3. The DNA of the CDR3 is TGTGCCAGCAGCGAACAGGGGGGGCCCCAGCATTTT. This codes for CASSEQGGPQHF.

At least ten counts were recorded for this clonotype. The V gene is TRBV29-1, the J gene TRBJ2-1; TRBD1 aligns across 7 bases. Germline V lookup: CDR1 SQVTM, CDR2 ANQGSEA. The CDR3 spans 13 residues. CDR3 residues: CNFGTARRDEQFF. The CDR3 bases are TGCAACTTTGGGACAGCGAGAAGGGATGAGCAGTTCTTC.